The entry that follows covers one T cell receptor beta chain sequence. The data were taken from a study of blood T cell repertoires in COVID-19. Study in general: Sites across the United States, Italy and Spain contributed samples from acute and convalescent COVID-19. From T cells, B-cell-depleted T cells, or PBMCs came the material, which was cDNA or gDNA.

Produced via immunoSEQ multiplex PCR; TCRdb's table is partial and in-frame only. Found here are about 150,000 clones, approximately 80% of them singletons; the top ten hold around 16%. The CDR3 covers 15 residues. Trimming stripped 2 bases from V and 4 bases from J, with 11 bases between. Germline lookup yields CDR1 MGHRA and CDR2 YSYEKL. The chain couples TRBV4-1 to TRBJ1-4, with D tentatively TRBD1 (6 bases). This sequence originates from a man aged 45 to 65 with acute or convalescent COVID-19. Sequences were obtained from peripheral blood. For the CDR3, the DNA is TGCGCCAGCAGCCAACAGGGGTTGAATAATGAAAAACTGTTTTTT. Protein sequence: CASSQQGLNNEKLFF.